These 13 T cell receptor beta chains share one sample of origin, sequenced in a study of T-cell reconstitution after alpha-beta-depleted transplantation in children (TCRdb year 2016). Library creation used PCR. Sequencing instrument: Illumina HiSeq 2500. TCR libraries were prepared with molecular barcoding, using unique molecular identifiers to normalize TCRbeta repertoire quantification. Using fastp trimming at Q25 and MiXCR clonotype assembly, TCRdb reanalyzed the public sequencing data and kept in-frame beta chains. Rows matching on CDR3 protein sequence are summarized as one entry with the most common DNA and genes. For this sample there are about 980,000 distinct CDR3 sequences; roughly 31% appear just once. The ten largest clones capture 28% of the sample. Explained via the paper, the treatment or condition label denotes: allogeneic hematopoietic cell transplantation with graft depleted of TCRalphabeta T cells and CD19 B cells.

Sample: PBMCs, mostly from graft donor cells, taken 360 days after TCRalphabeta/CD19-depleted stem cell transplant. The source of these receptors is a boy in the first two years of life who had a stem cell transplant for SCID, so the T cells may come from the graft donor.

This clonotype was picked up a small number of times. The CDR3: CASSPQGRVSYEQYF. The DNA of the CDR3 is TGTGCCAGCTCACCCCAGGGGAGAGTCTCCTACGAGCAGTACTTC. The J gene is TRBJ2-7, the V gene TRBV18; D is possibly TRBD1 (6 bases). The germline V gene has CDR1 KGHSH and CDR2 LQKENI. The CDR3 spans 15 residues. V lost 3 bases, J lost 0 bases, and 12 bases lay in between.

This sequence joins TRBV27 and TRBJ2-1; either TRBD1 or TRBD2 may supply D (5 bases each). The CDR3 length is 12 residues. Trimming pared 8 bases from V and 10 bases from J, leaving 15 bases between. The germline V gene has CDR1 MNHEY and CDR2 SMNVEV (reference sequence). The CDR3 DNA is TGTGCCAGCGGGGACCGGGGAACGGAGCAGTTCTTC. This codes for CASGDRGTEQFF.

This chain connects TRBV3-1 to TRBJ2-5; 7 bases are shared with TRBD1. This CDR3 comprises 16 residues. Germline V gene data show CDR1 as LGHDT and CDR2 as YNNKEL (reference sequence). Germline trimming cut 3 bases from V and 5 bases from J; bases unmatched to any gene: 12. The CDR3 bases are TGTGCCAGCAGCCAGTCCACAGGGGTCCCGGGGGAGACCCAGTACTTC. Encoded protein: CASSQSTGVPGETQYF.

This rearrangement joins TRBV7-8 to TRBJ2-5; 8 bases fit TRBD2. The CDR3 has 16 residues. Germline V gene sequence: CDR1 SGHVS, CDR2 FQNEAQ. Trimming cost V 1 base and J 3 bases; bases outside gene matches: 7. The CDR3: CASSLVSLAEKETQYF. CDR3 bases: TGTGCCAGCAGCTTAGTGTCACTAGCGGAGAAAGAGACCCAGTACTTC.

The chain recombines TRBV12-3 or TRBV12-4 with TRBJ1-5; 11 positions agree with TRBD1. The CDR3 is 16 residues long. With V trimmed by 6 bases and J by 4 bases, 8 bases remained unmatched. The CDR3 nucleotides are TGTGCCAGCAGCCCTCGGGACAGGGGGTTAAATCAGCCCCAGCATTTT. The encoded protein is CASSPRDRGLNQPQHF.

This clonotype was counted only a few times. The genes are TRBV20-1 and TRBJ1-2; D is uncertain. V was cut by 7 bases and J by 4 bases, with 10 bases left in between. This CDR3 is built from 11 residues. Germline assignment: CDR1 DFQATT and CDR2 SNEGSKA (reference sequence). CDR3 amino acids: CSGSRGYGYTF. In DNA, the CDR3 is TGCAGTGGGTCCCGCGGCTATGGCTACACCTTC.

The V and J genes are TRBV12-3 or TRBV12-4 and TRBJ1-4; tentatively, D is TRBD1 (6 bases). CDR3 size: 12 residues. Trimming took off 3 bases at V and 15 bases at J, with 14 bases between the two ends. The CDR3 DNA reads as TGTGCCAGCAGTTTCGGCAGGGGATTGGTGTTTTTT. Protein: CASSFGRGLVFF.

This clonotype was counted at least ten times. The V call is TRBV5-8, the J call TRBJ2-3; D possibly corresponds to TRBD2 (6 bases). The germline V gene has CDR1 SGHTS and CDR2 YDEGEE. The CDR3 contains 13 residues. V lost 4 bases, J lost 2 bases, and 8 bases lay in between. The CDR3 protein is CASSGGLTDTQYF. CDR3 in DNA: TGTGCCAGCAGCGGGGGACTCACAGATACGCAGTATTTT.

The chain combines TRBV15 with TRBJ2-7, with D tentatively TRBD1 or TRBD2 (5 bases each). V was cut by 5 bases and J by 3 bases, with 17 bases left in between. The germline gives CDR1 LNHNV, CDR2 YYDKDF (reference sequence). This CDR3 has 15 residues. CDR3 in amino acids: CATSGIGRDVYEQYF. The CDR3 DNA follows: TGTGCCACCAGCGGAATTGGCAGGGACGTCTACGAGCAGTACTTC.

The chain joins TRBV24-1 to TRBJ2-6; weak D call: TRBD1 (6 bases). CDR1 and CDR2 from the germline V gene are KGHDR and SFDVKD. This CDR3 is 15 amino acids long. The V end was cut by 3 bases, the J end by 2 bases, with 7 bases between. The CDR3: CATSDRTAGANVLTF. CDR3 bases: TGTGCCACCAGTGATAGGACAGCTGGGGCCAACGTCCTGACTTTC.

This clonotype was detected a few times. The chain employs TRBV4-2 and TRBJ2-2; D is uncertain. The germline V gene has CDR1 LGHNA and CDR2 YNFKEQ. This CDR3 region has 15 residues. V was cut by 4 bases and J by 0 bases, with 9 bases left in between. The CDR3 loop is CASSPTYPNTGELFF. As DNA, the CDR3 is TGTGCCAGCAGCCCTACATATCCGAACACCGGGGAGCTGTTTTTT.

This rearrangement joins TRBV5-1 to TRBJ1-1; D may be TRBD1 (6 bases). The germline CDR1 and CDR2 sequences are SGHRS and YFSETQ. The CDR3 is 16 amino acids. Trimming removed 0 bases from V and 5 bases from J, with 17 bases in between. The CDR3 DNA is TGCGCCAGCAGCTTGGGTCATTTACAGGGTCAGACTGAAGCTTTCTTT. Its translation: CASSLGHLQGQTEAFF.

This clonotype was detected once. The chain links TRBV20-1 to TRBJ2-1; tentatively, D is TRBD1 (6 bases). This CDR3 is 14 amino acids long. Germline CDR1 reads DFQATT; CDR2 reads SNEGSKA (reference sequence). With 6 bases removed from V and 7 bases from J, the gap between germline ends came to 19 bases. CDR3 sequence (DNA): TGCAGTGCAAAGGCGCAGGGGCCGAGGAATGAGCAGTTCTTC. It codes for CSAKAQGPRNEQFF.